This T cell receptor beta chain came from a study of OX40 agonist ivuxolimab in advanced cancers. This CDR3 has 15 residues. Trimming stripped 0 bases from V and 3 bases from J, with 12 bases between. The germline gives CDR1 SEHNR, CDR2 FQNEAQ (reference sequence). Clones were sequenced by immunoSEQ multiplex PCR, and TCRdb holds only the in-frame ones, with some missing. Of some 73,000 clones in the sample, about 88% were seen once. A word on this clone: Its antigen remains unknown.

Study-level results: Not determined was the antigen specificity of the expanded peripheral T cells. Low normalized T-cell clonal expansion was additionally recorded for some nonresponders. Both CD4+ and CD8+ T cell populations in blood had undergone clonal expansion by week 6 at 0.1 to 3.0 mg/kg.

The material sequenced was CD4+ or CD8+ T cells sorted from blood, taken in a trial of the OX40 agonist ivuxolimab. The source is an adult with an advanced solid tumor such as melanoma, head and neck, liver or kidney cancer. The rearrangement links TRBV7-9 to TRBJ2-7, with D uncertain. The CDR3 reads CASSLAALGYYEQYF. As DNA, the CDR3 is TGTGCCAGCAGCTTAGCTGCTCTGGGCTACTACGAGCAGTACTTC. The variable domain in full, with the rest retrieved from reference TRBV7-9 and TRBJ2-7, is DTGVSQNPRHKITKRGQNVTFRCDPISEHNRLYWYRQTLGQGPEFLTYFQNEAQLEKSRLLSDRFSAERPKGSFSTLEIQRTEQGDSAMYLCASSLAALGYYEQYFGPGTRLTVT.